The rows below give T cell receptor beta chains drawn from one sample of a study of blood T cell repertoires in COVID-19. Profiled with immunoSEQ multiplex PCR; TCRdb holds only in-frame clones, not every one. Of nearly 400,000 clones in the sample, roughly 90% were seen once. Sequencing was performed on PBMCs or T cells enriched from blood (not recorded which). The source of these receptors is a woman aged 25 to 39 who had recovered from COVID-19. CDR3s include the opening cysteine and the closing phenylalanine or tryptophan. A D gene is named only where the DNA matches it firmly. Clone size is stated in some rows and not others, as once, few, many or a class when expanded.

d_call: TRBD1
clone_size: .
j_call: TRBJ1-1
v_call: TRBV5-1
cdr3_nt: TGCGCCAGCAGCCCACAGGGGGCTCGGACTGAAGCTTTCTTT
cdr3_aa: CASSPQGARTEAFF

d_call: TRBD2
clone_size: .
j_call: TRBJ2-1
v_call: TRBV5-6
cdr3_nt: TGTGCCAGCAGCCAGGGACTAGCGGGAGTTAATGAGCAGTTCTTC
cdr3_aa: CASSQGLAGVNEQFF

d_call: TRBD2
clone_size: .
j_call: TRBJ2-1
v_call: TRBV4-2
cdr3_nt: TGTGCCAGCAGCCAAGTTGCCGCGGGAGGGCCCTACAATGAGCAGTTCTTC
cdr3_aa: CASSQVAAGGPYNEQFF

d_call: TRBD1
clone_size: .
j_call: TRBJ1-4
v_call: TRBV14
cdr3_nt: TGTGCCAGCAGCTACGGGACAGGGGTGGGAAGGCTGTTTTTT
cdr3_aa: CASSYGTGVGRLFF

d_call: .
clone_size: .
j_call: TRBJ2-1
v_call: TRBV5-1
cdr3_nt: TGCGCCAGCCGATTAGCGCCCTTTAGCGAACCCTCCTACAATGAGCAGTTCTTC
cdr3_aa: CASRLAPFSEPSYNEQFF

d_call: TRBD1
clone_size: .
j_call: TRBJ2-5
v_call: TRBV27
cdr3_nt: TGTGCCAGCAGTTTAGTTGGAAGGGGGCATGTACACCAAGAGACCCAGTACTTC
cdr3_aa: CASSLVGRGHVHQETQYF

d_call: TRBD2
clone_size: .
j_call: TRBJ2-1
v_call: TRBV18
cdr3_nt: TGTGCCAGCTCAGCGGGCGGGAGCTCCTACAATGAGCAGTTCTTC
cdr3_aa: CASSAGGSSYNEQFF

d_call: .
clone_size: .
j_call: TRBJ1-1
v_call: TRBV6-1
cdr3_nt: TGTGCCAGCATTGAACAGGGTATGAACACTGAAGCTTTCTTT
cdr3_aa: CASIEQGMNTEAFF

d_call: TRBD2
clone_size: .
j_call: TRBJ2-7
v_call: TRBV11-1
cdr3_nt: TGTGCCAGCAGCTTAGACAGCGGGAGGATGGCTGAGCAGTACTTC
cdr3_aa: CASSLDSGRMAEQYF

d_call: .
clone_size: .
j_call: TRBJ1-1
v_call: TRBV6-6
cdr3_nt: TGTGCCAGCAGCGATAAAACCACAGGGCCGAACACTGAAGCTTTCTTT
cdr3_aa: CASSDKTTGPNTEAFF

d_call: .
clone_size: .
j_call: TRBJ2-4
v_call: TRBV29-1
cdr3_nt: TGCAGCGTTGACTTGGGCGCAAATTCTGCCAAAAACATTCAGTACTTC
cdr3_aa: CSVDLGANSAKNIQYF

d_call: .
clone_size: .
j_call: TRBJ2-5
v_call: TRBV3-1/TRBV3-2
cdr3_nt: TGTGCCAGCAGCCACCGGGAGTCCCCCCAAGAGACCCAGTACTTC
cdr3_aa: CASSHRESPQETQYF

d_call: .
clone_size: .
j_call: TRBJ1-5
v_call: TRBV4-1
cdr3_nt: TGCGCCAGCAGCCACCGACAGACTAGCAATCAGCCCCAGCATTTT
cdr3_aa: CASSHRQTSNQPQHF

d_call: TRBD1
clone_size: .
j_call: TRBJ1-6
v_call: TRBV19
cdr3_nt: TGTGCCAGTGGGGGACAGATAAATTCACCCCTCCACTTT
cdr3_aa: CASGGQINSPLHF

d_call: .
clone_size: once
j_call: TRBJ1-2
v_call: TRBV19
cdr3_nt: TGTGCCAGTAGTATCTCTCGGACAGAAGAAAACTATGGCTACACCTTC
cdr3_aa: CASSISRTEENYGYTF